These 14 T cell receptor beta chains were sequenced from one sample in a study of T cell changes during pregnancy in multiple sclerosis. Some clones are missing from TCRdb's copy, which holds only in-frame ones; the method was immunoSEQ multiplex PCR. The top ten clones hold 3.2% of a sample with 50,000 to 65,000 clones, 80% to 95% of them seen once. The material was CD8+ T cells from peripheral blood mononuclear cells, obtained in the second trimester of pregnancy. All receptors derive from a female donor with multiple sclerosis, enrolled in a pregnancy study.

The CDR3 reads CASRLQGGDQPQHF. The CDR3 nucleotides are TGTGCCAGCAGACTACAGGGGGGGGATCAGCCCCAGCATTTT. The V gene is TRBV27, the J gene TRBJ1-5; TRBD1 agrees at 8 bases. Losses at the gene ends were 6 bases for V and 5 bases for J; bases not matched to a gene: 6. This CDR3 is 14 amino acids long. Per the germline V gene, CDR1 is MNHEY and CDR2 is SMNVEV (reference sequence).

The chain carries TRBV19 and TRBJ2-1; no clear D. CDR3 length equals 12 residues. V was shortened by 2 bases and J by 4 bases, with 3 bases between the two germline ends. CDR1 LNHDA and CDR2 SQIVND come from the germline V gene (reference sequence). The CDR3 DNA reads TGTGCCAGTAGTATACCGTACAATGAGCAGTTCTTC. Translating gives CASSIPYNEQFF.

This chain connects TRBV19 to TRBJ2-7, with D possibly being TRBD2 (5 bases). Germline CDR1 reads LNHDA; CDR2 reads SQIVND (reference sequence). V was clipped by 1 base and J by 2 bases, with 6 bases between them. The CDR3 contains 13 residues. The CDR3 sequence is CASSIAGAYEQYF. The CDR3, as DNA: TGTGCCAGTAGTATAGCCGGGGCCTACGAGCAGTACTTC.

V is TRBV15 and J is TRBJ1-2; 9 bases are shared with TRBD1. The trim removed 2 bases at V and 1 base at J, leaving 5 bases unmatched. From germline, CDR1 is LNHNV and CDR2 YYDKDF (reference sequence). The CDR3 sequence is 16 residues long. CDR3 region: CATSRSSDRGNYGYTF. CDR3 nucleotide sequence: TGTGCCACCAGCAGATCGTCGGACAGGGGTAACTATGGCTACACCTTC.

This chain connects TRBV5-1 to TRBJ2-7; tentatively, D is TRBD1 (5 bases). V was cut by 0 bases and J by 1 base, with 11 bases left in between. This CDR3 is 15 amino acids long. The germline V gene encodes CDR1 SGHRS and CDR2 YFSETQ. CDR3 nucleotides: TGCGCCAGCAGCTTGGTGCCAGGGCCTTCCTACGAGCAGTACTTC. Translating gives CASSLVPGPSYEQYF.

V gene TRBV11-2 combines with J gene TRBJ1-1, with 9 bases matching TRBD1. The CDR3 is made up of 15 amino acids. J gave up 0 bases and V 5 bases, and 4 bases lay outside the gene matches. The germline V gene encodes CDR1 SGHAT and CDR2 FQNNGV. DNA for the CDR3: TGTGCCAGCAGCCAGGGACAGGGAATGAACACTGAAGCTTTCTTT. It translates to CASSQGQGMNTEAFF.

This clone was seen only once. The chain carries TRBV19 and TRBJ2-1; the D gene is possibly TRBD1 (5 bases). This CDR3 spans 16 amino acids. Germline CDR1 and CDR2: LNHDA and SQIVND (reference sequence). The V gene lost 3 bases and the J gene lost 1 base, with 13 bases spanning the gap. The CDR3 sequence: CASSMWLAGSYNEQFF. The CDR3 coding sequence is TGTGCCAGTAGTATGTGGCTGGCAGGGTCCTACAATGAGCAGTTCTTC.

The chain carries TRBV5-6 and TRBJ1-5; tentatively, D is TRBD1 (5 bases). The V gene's germline CDR1 is SGHDT and CDR2 YYEEEE. V was shortened by 4 bases and J by 11 bases, with 13 bases between the two germline ends. The length of the CDR3 is 12 residues. CDR3 residues: CASSPGGGAQHF. The CDR3 DNA reads as TGTGCCAGCAGCCCCGGCGGGGGGGCCCAGCATTTT.

The chain employs TRBV28 and TRBJ1-5, with 7 bases aligning to TRBD1. Looked up from germline, CDR1 is MDHEN and CDR2 is SYDVKM. The CDR3 sequence is 20 residues long. The J segment lost 5 bases and the V segment lost 2 bases, leaving 21 bases of the junction unmatched. CDR3 coding DNA: TGTGCCAGCAGTTTAGGGTTGGTGGACCGGGACAGCCGCGATTATCAGCCCCAGCATTTT. As protein: CASSLGLVDRDSRDYQPQHF.

This clone has a handful of counts. The J gene is TRBJ2-2, the V gene TRBV6-6; 7 nucleotides match TRBD1. Trimming took 0 bases from V and 7 from J; bases not matched to a gene: 2. CDR1 is MNHNY and CDR2 is SVGAGI in the germline V gene (reference sequence). The CDR3 consists of 14 residues. CDR3 sequence (DNA): TGTGCCAGCAGTTACTCAGCAGGGGGCGGGGAGCTGTTTTTT. Residues: CASSYSAGGGELFF.

This chain uses TRBV7-8 with TRBJ2-7; the D is unclear. Trimming removed 5 bases from V and 3 bases from J, with 17 bases in between. The CDR3 spans 15 residues. Germline CDR1 and CDR2: SGHVS and FQNEAQ. The CDR3 spells CASSPSSEISYEQYF. CDR3 nucleotide sequence: TGTGCCAGCAGCCCTAGTTCGGAAATCAGCTACGAGCAGTACTTC.

V usage is TRBV6-5 and J usage is TRBJ2-2; D is ambiguous. Germline loops: CDR1 MNHEY, CDR2 SVGAGI. Trimming cost V 2 bases and J 4 bases, with 8 bases left between them. The CDR3 totals 14 residues. The CDR3 loop reads CASSYVRSTGELFF. DNA for the CDR3: TGTGCCAGCAGTTACGTACGGAGCACCGGGGAGCTGTTTTTT.

The J gene is TRBJ2-7, the V gene TRBV4-1; the D gene is possibly TRBD2 (5 bases). V was cut by 4 bases and J by 0 bases, with 7 bases left in between. The CDR3 length is 13 residues. Germline V CDR1 and CDR2: MGHRA, YSYEKL. CDR3: CASSPGSSYEQYF. The CDR3 region has the DNA TGCGCCAGCAGCCCGGGGAGCTCCTACGAGCAGTACTTC.

This clone was detected only once. This chain joins TRBV6-5 and TRBJ2-1; TRBD2 agrees at 7 bases. Per the germline V gene, CDR1 is MNHEY and CDR2 is SVGAGI. Trimming cost V 5 bases and J 4 bases; bases outside gene matches: 8. The CDR3 is 15 amino acids. The CDR3 here is CASSNPGLLYNEQFF. The DNA for the CDR3 is TGTGCCAGCAGTAACCCGGGACTACTTTACAATGAGCAGTTCTTC.